The 2 T cell receptor beta chains listed next were all sequenced from one sample in a study of CD8 T cells in ankylosing spondylitis. Study-wide findings and caveats: For ankylosing spondylitis blood, a TCR beta motif of about eight highly homologous variants appeared characteristic.

No antigens are known for them. TCRdb analysed the 5' RACE reads with MiXCR anew, one entry per CDR3 protein. The data contain hundreds of thousands of distinct CDR3 sequences, 26% of them singletons. Sequenced sample: blood, either unsorted or a sorted T cell fraction (not recorded which). The receptors come from a male donor with ankylosing spondylitis.

This clonotype was found a few times. The chain links TRBV5-1 to TRBJ1-1, with 8 bases fitting TRBD1. V dropped 2 bases and J dropped 3; count of bases not matched to a gene: 6. The CDR3 covers 15 residues. CDR1 and CDR2 from the germline V gene are SGHRS and YFSETQ. This chain's CDR3 is CASSFPGGADTEAFF. As DNA, the CDR3 is TGCGCCAGCAGCTTTCCAGGGGGCGCGGACACTGAAGCTTTCTTT.

The gene calls are TRBV20-1 and TRBJ2-1; D may correspond to TRBD1 or TRBD2 (5 bases each). Germline V gene lookup returns CDR1 DFQATT and CDR2 SNEGSKA (reference sequence). The CDR3 has 17 residues. With 5 bases removed from V and 8 bases from J, the gap between germline ends came to 28 bases. The CDR3 region is CSALRSPRTHMGDEQFF. In DNA form, the CDR3 reads TGCAGTGCTTTACGTAGTCCTAGGACCCACATGGGGGATGAGCAGTTCTTC.